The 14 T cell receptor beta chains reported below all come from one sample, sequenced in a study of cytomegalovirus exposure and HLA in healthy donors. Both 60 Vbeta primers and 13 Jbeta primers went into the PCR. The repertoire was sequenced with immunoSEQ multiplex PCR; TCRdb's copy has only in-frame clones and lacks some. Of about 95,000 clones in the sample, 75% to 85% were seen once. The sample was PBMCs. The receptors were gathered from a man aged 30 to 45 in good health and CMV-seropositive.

In DNA, the CDR3 is TGTGCCAGCAGCCGAGGAGGGTGGTTGGGCGAGCAGTACTTC. This gives the protein CASSRGGWLGEQYF. The rearrangement links TRBV11-2 to TRBJ2-5; a weak D match, TRBD2 (6 bases). With the DNA end fitting TRBJ2-7 better, the J assignment may be wrong. This CDR3 comprises 14 residues. In germline, CDR1 is SGHAT, CDR2 FQNNGV.

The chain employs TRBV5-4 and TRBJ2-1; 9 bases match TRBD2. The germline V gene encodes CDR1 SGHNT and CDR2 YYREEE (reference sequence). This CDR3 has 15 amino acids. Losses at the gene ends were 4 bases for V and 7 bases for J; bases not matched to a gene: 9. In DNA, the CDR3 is TGTGCCAGCAGCCAGGGACTAGCTATAGGGAATGAGCAGTTCTTC. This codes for CASSQGLAIGNEQFF.

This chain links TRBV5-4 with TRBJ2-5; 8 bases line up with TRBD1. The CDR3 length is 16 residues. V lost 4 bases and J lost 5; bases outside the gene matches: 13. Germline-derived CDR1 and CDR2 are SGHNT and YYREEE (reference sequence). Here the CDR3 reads CASSLFGQGAGETQYF. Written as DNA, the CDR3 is TGTGCCAGCAGCCTATTCGGGCAGGGGGCTGGGGAGACCCAGTACTTC.

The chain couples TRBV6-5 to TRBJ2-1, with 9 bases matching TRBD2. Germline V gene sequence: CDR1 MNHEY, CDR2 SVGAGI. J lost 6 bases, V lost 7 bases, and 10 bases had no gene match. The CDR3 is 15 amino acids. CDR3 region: CASKPSGVGANEQFF. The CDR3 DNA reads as TGTGCCAGCAAACCTAGCGGGGTAGGTGCCAATGAGCAGTTCTTC.

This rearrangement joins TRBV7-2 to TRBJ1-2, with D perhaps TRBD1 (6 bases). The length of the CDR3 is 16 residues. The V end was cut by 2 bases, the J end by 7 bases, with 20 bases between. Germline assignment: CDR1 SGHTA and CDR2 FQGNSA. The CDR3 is CASSLQRTVGNGGYTF. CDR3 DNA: TGTGCCAGCAGCTTACAACGGACAGTCGGGAATGGTGGCTACACCTTC.

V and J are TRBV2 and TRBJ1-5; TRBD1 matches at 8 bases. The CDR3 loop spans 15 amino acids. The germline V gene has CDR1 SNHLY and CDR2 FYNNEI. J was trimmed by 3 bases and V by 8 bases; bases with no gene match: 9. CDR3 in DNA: TGTGCCAGCTCCAGGGGGCGAGTGAACAATCAGCCCCAGCATTTT. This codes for CASSRGRVNNQPQHF.

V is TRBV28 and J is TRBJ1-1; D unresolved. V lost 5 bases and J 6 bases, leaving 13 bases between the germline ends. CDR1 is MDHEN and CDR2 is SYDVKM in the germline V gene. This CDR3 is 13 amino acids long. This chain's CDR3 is CASSKLRPPEAFF. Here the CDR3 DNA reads TGTGCCAGCAGTAAACTCCGTCCCCCTGAAGCTTTCTTT.

The chain's CDR3 is CASSLVGRERYNEQFF. The CDR3 nucleotides are TGTGCCAGCAGCTTGGTGGGGCGGGAGCGGTACAATGAGCAGTTCTTC. The chain carries TRBV5-4 and TRBJ2-1; 7 nucleotides line up with TRBD2. From germline, CDR1 is SGHNT and CDR2 YYREEE (reference sequence). CDR3 length: 16 residues. With 0 bases clipped from V and 4 bases from J, the junction kept 7 bases outside the gene matches.

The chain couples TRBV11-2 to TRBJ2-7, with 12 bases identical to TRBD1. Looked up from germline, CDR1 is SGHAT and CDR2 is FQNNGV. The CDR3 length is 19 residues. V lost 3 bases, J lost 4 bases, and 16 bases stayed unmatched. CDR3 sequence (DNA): TGTGCCAGCAGCTTCTGGGGGCTGCCGGGACAGGGGGCGAGATACGAGCAGTACTTC. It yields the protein CASSFWGLPGQGARYEQYF.

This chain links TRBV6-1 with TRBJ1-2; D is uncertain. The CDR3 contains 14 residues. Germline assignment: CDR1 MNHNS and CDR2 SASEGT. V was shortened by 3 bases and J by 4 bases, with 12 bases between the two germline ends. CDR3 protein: CASSDTRHLYGYTF. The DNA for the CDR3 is TGTGCCAGCAGTGATACGAGACACCTCTATGGCTACACCTTC.

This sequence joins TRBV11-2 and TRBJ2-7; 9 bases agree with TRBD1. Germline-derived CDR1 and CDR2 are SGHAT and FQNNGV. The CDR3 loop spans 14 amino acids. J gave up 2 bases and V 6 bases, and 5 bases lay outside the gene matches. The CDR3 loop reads CASRAGTGPYEQYF. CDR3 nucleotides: TGTGCCAGCAGAGCCGGGACAGGGCCCTACGAGCAGTACTTC.

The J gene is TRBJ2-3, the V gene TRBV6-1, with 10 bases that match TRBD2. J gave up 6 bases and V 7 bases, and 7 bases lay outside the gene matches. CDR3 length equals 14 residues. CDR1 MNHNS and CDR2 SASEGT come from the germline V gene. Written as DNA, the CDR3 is TGTGCCAGCAAGACTAGCGGGCCGGCGGATACGCAGTATTTT. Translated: CASKTSGPADTQYF.

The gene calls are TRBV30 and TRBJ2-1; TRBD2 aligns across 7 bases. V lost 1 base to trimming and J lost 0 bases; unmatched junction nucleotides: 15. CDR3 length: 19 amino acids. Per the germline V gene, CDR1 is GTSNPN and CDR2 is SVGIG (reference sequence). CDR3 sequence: CAWSGPKRGKKSSYNEQFF. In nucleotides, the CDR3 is TGTGCCTGGAGTGGCCCAAAGCGGGGCAAAAAAAGCTCCTACAATGAGCAGTTCTTC.

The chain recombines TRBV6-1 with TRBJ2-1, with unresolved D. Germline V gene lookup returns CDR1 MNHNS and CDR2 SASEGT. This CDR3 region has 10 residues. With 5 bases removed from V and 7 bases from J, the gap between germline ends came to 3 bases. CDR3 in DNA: TGTGCCAGCAGTTCTAATGAGCAGTTCTTC. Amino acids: CASSSNEQFF.